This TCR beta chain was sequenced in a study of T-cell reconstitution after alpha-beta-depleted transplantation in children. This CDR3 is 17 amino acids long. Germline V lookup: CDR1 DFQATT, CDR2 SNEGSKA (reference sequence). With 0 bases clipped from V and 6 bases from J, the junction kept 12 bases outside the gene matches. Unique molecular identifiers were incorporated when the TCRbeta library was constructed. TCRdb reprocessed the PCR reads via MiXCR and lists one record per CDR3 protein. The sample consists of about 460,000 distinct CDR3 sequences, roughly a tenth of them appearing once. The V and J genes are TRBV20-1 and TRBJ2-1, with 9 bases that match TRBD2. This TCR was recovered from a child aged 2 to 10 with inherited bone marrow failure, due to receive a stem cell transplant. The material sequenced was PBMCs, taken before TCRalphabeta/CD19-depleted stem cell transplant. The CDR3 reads CSARDLRHHSGGNEQFF. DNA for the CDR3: TGCAGTGCTAGAGATCTAAGACACCATAGCGGGGGCAATGAGCAGTTCTTC.